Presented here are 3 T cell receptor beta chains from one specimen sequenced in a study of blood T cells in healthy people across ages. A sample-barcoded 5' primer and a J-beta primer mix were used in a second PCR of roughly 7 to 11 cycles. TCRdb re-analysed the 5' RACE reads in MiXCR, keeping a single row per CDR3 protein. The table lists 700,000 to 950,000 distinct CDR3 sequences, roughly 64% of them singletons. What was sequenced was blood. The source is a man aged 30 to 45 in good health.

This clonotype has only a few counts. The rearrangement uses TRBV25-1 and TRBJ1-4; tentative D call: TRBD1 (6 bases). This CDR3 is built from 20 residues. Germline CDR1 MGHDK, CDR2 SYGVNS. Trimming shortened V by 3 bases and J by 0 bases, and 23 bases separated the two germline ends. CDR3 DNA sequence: TGTGCCAGCAGTGATCGTGATCGGAAGGGGGGGCCTGCAACTAATGAAAAACTGTTTTTT. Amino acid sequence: CASSDRDRKGGPATNEKLFF.

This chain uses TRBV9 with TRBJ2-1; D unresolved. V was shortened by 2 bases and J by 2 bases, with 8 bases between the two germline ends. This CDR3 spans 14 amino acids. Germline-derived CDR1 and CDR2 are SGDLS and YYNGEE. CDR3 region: CASSVRVTYNEQFF. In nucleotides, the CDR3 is TGTGCCAGCAGCGTCCGAGTCACCTACAATGAGCAGTTCTTC.

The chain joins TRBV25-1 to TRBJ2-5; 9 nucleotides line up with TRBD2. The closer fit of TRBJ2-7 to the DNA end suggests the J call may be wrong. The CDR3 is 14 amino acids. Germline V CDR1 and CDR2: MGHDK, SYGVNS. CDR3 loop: CASRREGPLYEQYF. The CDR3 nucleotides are TGTGCCAGCAGGCGGGAGGGCCCTCTTTACGAGCAGTACTTC.